This T cell receptor (beta chain) was captured by sequencing in a study of T-cell memory formation after mild COVID-19. In germline, CDR1 is DFQATT, CDR2 SNEGSKA (reference sequence). Trimming cost V 0 bases and J 1 base; bases outside gene matches: 8. The length of the CDR3 is 16 residues. Via MiXCR, TCRdb re-called the 5' RACE reads, giving one row per CDR3 protein. The data show fewer than 110,000 distinct CDR3 sequences, about 15% seen once. A word on this clonotype: Its antigen is not known.

Study-level points and caveats: Some clones that responded turned up in pre-infection memory, which suggests that cross-reactive memory joined in. Day 15 to 85 contracting clones showed balanced CD4/CD8; later expanders leaned CD4+.

Sequencing was done on a sample of PBMCs or a T cell subset sorted from them (not recorded which). V and J are TRBV20-1 and TRBJ2-5; 7 bases agree with TRBD1. The TCR was taken from a man between 18 and 35 years old who had mild COVID-19 (a few samples of this study predate the infection). Cell type and time point are not known. CDR3 amino acids: CSARDRDRAFQETQYF. The CDR3 DNA follows: TGCAGTGCTAGAGACCGTGACAGGGCCTTCCAAGAGACCCAGTACTTC.